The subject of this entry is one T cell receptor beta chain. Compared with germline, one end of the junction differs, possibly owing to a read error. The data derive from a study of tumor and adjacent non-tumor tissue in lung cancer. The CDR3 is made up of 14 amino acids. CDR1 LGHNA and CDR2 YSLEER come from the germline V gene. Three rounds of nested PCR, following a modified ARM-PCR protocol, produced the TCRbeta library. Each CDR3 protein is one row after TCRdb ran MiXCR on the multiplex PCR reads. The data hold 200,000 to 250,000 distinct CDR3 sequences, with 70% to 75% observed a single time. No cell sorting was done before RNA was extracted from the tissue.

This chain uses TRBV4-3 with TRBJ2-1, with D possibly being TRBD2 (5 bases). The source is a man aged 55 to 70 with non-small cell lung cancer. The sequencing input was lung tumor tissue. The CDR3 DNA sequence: TGCGCCATCAGCCCCGCGGGTGGGCTCAATGAGCAGTTCTTC. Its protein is CAISPAGGLNEQFF.